This TCR beta chain was retrieved from a study of beta chain features in type 1 diabetes. Expressed TCRB transcripts were sequenced after all isolated RNA was converted to cDNA. Assay used: immunoSEQ multiplex PCR; TCRdb lists only in-frame clones, some missing. The sample has over 650,000 clones; more than 12% are singletons. Broader study findings: Patients with Type 1 diabetes showed moderately but significantly shorter TCRB CDR3s in all four CD4+ subsets.

A note on this clone: Its antigen is undetermined.

The V gene's germline CDR1 is SGDLS and CDR2 YYNGEE. The CDR3 contains 16 residues. V lost 3 bases to trimming and J lost 8 bases; unmatched junction nucleotides: 13. The chain couples TRBV9 to TRBJ2-1; the match to TRBD2 covers 8 bases. This clonotype originated in a man aged 18 to 29 with type 1 diabetes. The sample consisted of naive CD4+ T cells from blood. The CDR3 loop reads CASSARSAGVRDEQFF. Here the CDR3 DNA reads TGTGCCAGCAGCGCTCGATCAGCGGGAGTTAGGGATGAGCAGTTCTTC. The full variable domain, rest sourced from reference TRBV9 and TRBJ2-1, is DSGVTQTPKHLITATGQRVTLRCSPRSGDLSVYWYQQSLDQGLQFLIQYYNGEERAKGNILERFSAQQFPDLHSELNLSSLELGDSALYFCASSARSAGVRDEQFFGPGTRLTVL.